Following are 5 T cell receptor beta chains from one sample sequenced in a study of T-cell memory formation after mild COVID-19. TCRdb re-derived calls from the 5' RACE reads in MiXCR, one entry per CDR3 protein. The table lists 90,000 to 120,000 distinct CDR3 sequences, approximately 15% of them singletons. The sequencing sample was made of PBMCs or a T cell subset sorted from them (not recorded which). All receptors come from a man between 18 and 35 years old who had mild COVID-19 (a few samples of this study predate the infection). Cell type and time point are not known.

The chain is built from TRBV6-2 or TRBV6-3 and TRBJ2-1, with 9 bases that match TRBD1. V was pared by 5 bases and J by 3 bases, with 5 bases of the junction left unmatched. Germline V lookup: CDR1 MNHEY, CDR2 SVGEGT. CDR3 length: 15 residues. In nucleotides, the CDR3 is TGTGCCAGCAGTAGGGGACAGGGTGTCTACAATGAGCAGTTCTTC. It translates to CASSRGQGVYNEQFF.

The V and J genes are TRBV20-1 and TRBJ2-3; 7 bases match TRBD2. V lost 3 bases to trimming and J lost 4 bases; unmatched junction nucleotides: 19. The germline V gene encodes CDR1 DFQATT and CDR2 SNEGSKA (reference sequence). This CDR3 has 18 amino acids. CDR3 loop: CSASLAGEVVRVADTQYF. CDR3 nucleotides: TGCAGTGCTAGTCTCGCGGGGGAGGTGGTTCGAGTCGCAGATACGCAGTATTTT.

In nucleotides, the CDR3 is TGTGCCAGCAGTCGCCCCGGGACAGGGAGCGAGACCCAGTACTTC. Its translation: CASSRPGTGSETQYF. The V call is TRBV7-9, the J call TRBJ2-5; 9 positions match TRBD1. The germline gives CDR1 SEHNR, CDR2 FQNEAQ (reference sequence). The CDR3 consists of 15 residues. The ends lost 6 bases at V and 5 bases at J; junction bases unmatched: 10.

The chain employs TRBV10-3 and TRBJ2-5, with D maybe TRBD2 (5 bases). V was pared by 6 bases and J by 0 bases, with 11 bases between. Germline V gene sequence: CDR1 ENHRY, CDR2 SYGVKD. The CDR3 consists of 14 residues. In nucleotides, the CDR3 is TGTGCCATCAGGGGAGAGGGTTACCAAGAGACCCAGTACTTC. It codes for CAIRGEGYQETQYF.

This clonotype occurred many times. The rearrangement links TRBV6-4 to TRBJ2-2; D is possibly TRBD2 (6 bases). CDR3 length: 14 residues. The germline V gene has CDR1 MRHNA and CDR2 SNTAGT. The germline V and J ends were trimmed by 3 bases and 7 bases, with 12 bases remaining between them. CDR3 sequence reads: CASSEKGGGGELFF. The CDR3 nucleotides read TGTGCCAGCAGTGAGAAGGGAGGTGGCGGGGAGCTGTTTTTT.